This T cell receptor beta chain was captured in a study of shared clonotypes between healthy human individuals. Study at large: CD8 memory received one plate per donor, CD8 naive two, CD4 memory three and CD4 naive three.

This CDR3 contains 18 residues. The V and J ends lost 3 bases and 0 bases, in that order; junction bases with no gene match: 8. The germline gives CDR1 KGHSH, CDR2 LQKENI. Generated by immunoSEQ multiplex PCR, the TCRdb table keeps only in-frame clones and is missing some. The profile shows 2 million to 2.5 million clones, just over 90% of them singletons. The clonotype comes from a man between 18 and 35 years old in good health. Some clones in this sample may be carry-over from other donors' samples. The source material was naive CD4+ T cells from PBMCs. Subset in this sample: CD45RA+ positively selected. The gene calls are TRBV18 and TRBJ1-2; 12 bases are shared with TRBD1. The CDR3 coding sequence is TGTGCCAGCTCACCCCGCGGGACAGGGGGCCGAGCTAACTATGGCTACACCTTC. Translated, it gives CASSPRGTGGRANYGYTF. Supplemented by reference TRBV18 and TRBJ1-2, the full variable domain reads NAGVMQNPRHLVRRRGQEARLRCSPMKGHSHVYWYRQLPEEGLKFMVYLQKENIIDESGMPKERFSAEFPKEGPSILRIQQVVRGDSAAYFCASSPRGTGGRANYGYTFGSGTRLTVV.